The sequence of this T cell receptor (beta chain) was determined in a study of OX40 agonist ivuxolimab in advanced cancers. Study context: Hepatocellular carcinoma, melanoma, renal cell or head and neck cancer was diagnosed in the dose-escalation patients. Eligibility rules accepted prior anti-PD-1, anti-PD-L1 or anti-CTLA-4 therapy, and 40% had some.

Notes on the study in general: Antigen specificity of clonally expanded peripheral T cells was not established. More expanded clones were seen, on average, in CD8+ T cells than in CD4+.

On this clone itself: Its antigen is not identified.

The CDR3 is 16 residues long. Germline V lookup: CDR1 MNHEY, CDR2 SVGAGI. With V trimmed by 0 bases and J by 4 bases, 5 bases remained unmatched. Clones were sequenced by immunoSEQ multiplex PCR, and TCRdb holds only the in-frame ones, with some missing. This table holds about 12,000 clones, 80% to 90% found once. The source of this sequence is an adult with an advanced solid tumor such as melanoma, head and neck, liver or kidney cancer. The sequenced sample was CD4+ or CD8+ T cells sorted from blood, obtained in a trial of the OX40 agonist ivuxolimab. The rearrangement joins TRBV6-5 to TRBJ2-1, with TRBD2 identical over 8 bases. As DNA, the CDR3 is TGTGCCAGCAGTTACTCGTCGGGAGGGCCTTACAATGAGCAGTTCTTC. It translates to CASSYSSGGPYNEQFF.